The 19 T cell receptor beta chains in this list originate from one sample, sequenced in a study of blood T cell repertoires in COVID-19. Data came from immunoSEQ multiplex PCR; TCRdb stores just in-frame clones and leaves some out. This table has roughly 240,000 clones, roughly 88% appearing once. Sequenced sample: peripheral blood. The receptors originated from a man aged 40-55 years who had recovered from COVID-19.

The chain recombines TRBV7-2 with TRBJ1-2, with 8 bases that match TRBD1. Germline trimming cut 5 bases from V and 4 bases from J; bases unmatched to any gene: 6. The germline V gene has CDR1 SGHTA and CDR2 FQGNSA. This CDR3 is 14 amino acids long. In DNA form, the CDR3 reads TGTGCCAGCAGCATAGACAGGGGACCCTATGGCTACACCTTC. Its protein product is CASSIDRGPYGYTF.

This sequence joins TRBV4-3 and TRBJ1-2, with TRBD1 identical over 11 bases. CDR1 LGHNA and CDR2 YSLEER come from the germline V gene. V shed 2 bases and J 4 bases; nucleotides not matched to a gene: 3. The length of the CDR3 is 15 residues. CDR3 sequence reads: CASSQRDRGAYGYTF. As DNA, the CDR3 is TGCGCCAGCAGCCAACGGGACAGGGGGGCCTATGGCTACACCTTC.

The CDR3 nucleotides read TGCAGCGTCGCAACTAGCGGGGGGACCTACAATGAGCAGTTCTTC. It encodes CSVATSGGTYNEQFF. This chain joins TRBV29-1 and TRBJ2-1; 12 nucleotides align to TRBD2. The junction had 5 bases not matched to a gene; V was cut back by 6 bases and J by 2 bases. This CDR3 is built from 15 residues. Per the germline V gene, CDR1 is SQVTM and CDR2 is ANQGSEA.

The chain joins TRBV2 to TRBJ1-2; 9 bases map to TRBD1. With V trimmed by 3 bases and J by 1 base, 0 bases remained unmatched. The CDR3 has 14 residues. CDR1 is SNHLY and CDR2 is FYNNEI in the germline V gene. The CDR3 here is CASSEGQGNYGYTF. CDR3 sequence (DNA): TGTGCCAGCAGTGAGGGACAGGGTAACTATGGCTACACCTTC.

This clone was seen at least ten times. J is TRBJ1-2 and V is TRBV7-9; D unclear. The CDR3 runs 16 residues. V dropped 0 bases and J dropped 2 bases, with 13 bases sitting between them. Germline assignment: CDR1 SEHNR and CDR2 FQNEAQ (reference sequence). The CDR3 DNA follows: TGTGCCAGCAGCTTAGCGGAGGCGGGTGGGAACTATGGCTACACCTTC. Encoded protein: CASSLAEAGGNYGYTF.

The chain carries TRBV27 and TRBJ2-7; 14 bases are a match to TRBD2. Germline values: CDR1 MNHEY, CDR2 SMNVEV (reference sequence). The CDR3 loop spans 17 amino acids. Germline trimming cut 6 bases from V and 1 base from J; bases unmatched to any gene: 8. The CDR3 DNA reads TGTGCCAGCAGAACCTCGGGACTAGCGGGAGTTTCCTACGAGCAGTACTTC. Translating gives CASRTSGLAGVSYEQYF.

The CDR3 sequence is CASTFGGGYTF. The CDR3 DNA is TGTGCCAGTACCTTCGGGGGTGGCTACACCTTC. The V and J genes are TRBV19 and TRBJ1-2; possibly TRBD1 for D (5 bases). The CDR3 contains 11 residues. Deletions cut 7 bases from V and 7 bases from J, with 10 bases between. In germline, CDR1 is LNHDA, CDR2 SQIVND (reference sequence).

This clone was seen only a few times. The rearrangement uses TRBV19 and TRBJ2-1, with 14 bases fitting TRBD2. The germline V gene encodes CDR1 LNHDA and CDR2 SQIVND (reference sequence). The CDR3 loop spans 17 amino acids. The V segment lost 3 bases and the J segment 3 bases; nucleotides outside the gene matches: 4. CDR3 in amino acids: CASSMRLAGGHYNEQFF. CDR3 nucleotide sequence: TGTGCCAGTAGTATGAGACTAGCGGGAGGGCACTACAATGAGCAGTTCTTC.

The chain joins TRBV12-3 or TRBV12-4 to TRBJ2-7; no reliable D call. The CDR3 totals 12 residues. With 5 bases removed from V and 4 bases from J, the gap between germline ends came to 9 bases. The CDR3 DNA reads TGTGCCAGCAGTCCCGCCGGGTACGAGCAGTACTTC. Protein: CASSPAGYEQYF.

The rearrangement joins TRBV3-1 (or the pseudogene TRBV3-2) to TRBJ2-1; 7 nucleotides agree with TRBD2. Trimming at V came to 3 bases and at J to 5 bases, leaving 10 bases not matched to a gene. The CDR3 length is 16 residues. CDR1 is LGHDT, CDR2 YNNKEL, per germline (reference sequence). The CDR3 here is CASSHRGGTINNEQFF. The DNA of the CDR3 is TGTGCCAGCAGCCACAGAGGCGGGACTATAAACAATGAGCAGTTCTTC.

V is TRBV5-6 and J is TRBJ2-2; 11 bases are shared with TRBD1. The CDR3 covers 18 residues. The V and J ends lost 1 base and 4 bases, in that order; junction bases with no gene match: 9. Germline assignment: CDR1 SGHDT and CDR2 YYEEEE. CDR3 amino acids: CASSLQAPDRGLTGELFF. The DNA of the CDR3 is TGTGCCAGCAGCTTGCAAGCTCCGGACAGGGGGCTCACCGGGGAGCTGTTTTTT.

The V call is TRBV29-1, the J call TRBJ2-1, with a weak D call TRBD2 (6 bases). Trimming left V 2 bases short and J 9 bases short, with 20 bases between. Germline CDR1 is SQVTM and CDR2 is ANQGSEA. This CDR3 is built from 15 residues. The CDR3 region has the DNA TGCAGCGTTGAATTTTCCGGTGGGGGGTACGCTGAGCAGTTCTTC. Its translation: CSVEFSGGGYAEQFF.

V gene TRBV19 combines with J gene TRBJ1-3; no definite D call. V gave up 3 bases and J gave up 0 bases, with 9 bases separating them. This CDR3 spans 15 amino acids. Germline V gene lookup returns CDR1 LNHDA and CDR2 SQIVND (reference sequence). The CDR3 DNA is TGTGCCAGTAGTATTTGGGGAGACTCTGGAAACACCATATATTTT. Translated: CASSIWGDSGNTIYF.

The chain employs TRBV9 and TRBJ2-5, with 9 bases that match TRBD1. The CDR3 loop spans 15 amino acids. Germline CDR1 reads SGDLS; CDR2 reads YYNGEE. J was trimmed by 3 bases and V by 0 bases; bases with no gene match: 3. The CDR3 bases are TGTGCCAGCAGCGTAGAGGACAGGGGAGAAGAGACCCAGTACTTC. It specifies CASSVEDRGEETQYF.

The V and J genes are TRBV5-1 and TRBJ2-3, with 8 positions matching TRBD2. CDR1 and CDR2 (germline): SGHRS, YFSETQ. This CDR3 spans 15 amino acids. Losses at the gene ends were 2 bases for V and 4 bases for J; bases not matched to a gene: 6. The CDR3 nucleotides are TGCGCCAGCAGCTTAGCGGGAGATCGCGCAGATACGCAGTATTTT. This codes for CASSLAGDRADTQYF.

The chain links TRBV4-1 to TRBJ1-4; unclear D gene. From germline, CDR1 is MGHRA and CDR2 YSYEKL. The CDR3 runs to 18 residues. V lost 3 bases and J lost 4, with 21 bases in between. CDR3: CASSQTLARPAVNEKLFF. CDR3 bases: TGCGCCAGCAGCCAGACCCTGGCGCGACCGGCGGTTAATGAAAAACTGTTTTTT.

The chain uses TRBV11-2 and TRBJ2-1, with D possibly matching TRBD2 (5 bases). Trimming shortened V by 2 bases and J by 0 bases, and 11 bases separated the two germline ends. This CDR3 contains 16 residues. Germline CDR1 SGHAT, CDR2 FQNNGV. The CDR3 protein is CASSLRADRSYNEQFF. The DNA for the CDR3 is TGTGCCAGCAGCTTAAGAGCGGACCGCTCCTACAATGAGCAGTTCTTC.

This clone was seen a single time. This chain uses TRBV18 with TRBJ2-7; the match to TRBD2 covers 13 bases. This CDR3 is 18 amino acids long. Germline V gene lookup returns CDR1 KGHSH and CDR2 LQKENI. Germline trimming cut 3 bases from V and 3 bases from J; bases unmatched to any gene: 11. In DNA form, the CDR3 reads TGTGCCAGCTCACCCGGAGGACTAGCGGGAGCGAAGAGCTACGAGCAGTACTTC. It codes for CASSPGGLAGAKSYEQYF.

This chain links TRBV10-1 with TRBJ2-1; TRBD2 agrees at 7 bases. V shed 2 bases and J 9 bases; nucleotides not matched to a gene: 4. The CDR3 is 13 amino acids. CDR1 is WNHNN, CDR2 SYGVQD, per germline (reference sequence). CDR3 DNA sequence: TGCGCCAGCAGTGAGGCGGGAGCGGGTGAGCAGTTCTTC. This gives the protein CASSEAGAGEQFF.